This T cell receptor (beta chain) came from a study of shared clonotypes between healthy human individuals. Profiled with immunoSEQ multiplex PCR; TCRdb holds only in-frame clones, not every one. The table has some 1.4 million clones, roughly 95% seen once. The sample was naive CD4+ T cells sorted from blood. The subset: CD45RA+ positively selected. The TCR comes from a man aged 25-40 years in good health.

CDR3 in amino acids: CASSSPGNTIYF. In DNA, the CDR3 is TGTGCCAGCAGTTCTCCTGGAAACACCATATATTTT. The gene calls are TRBV6-5 and TRBJ1-3, with unresolved D. The V end was cut by 4 bases, the J end by 2 bases, with 3 bases between. From germline, CDR1 is MNHEY and CDR2 SVGAGI. The CDR3 runs to 12 residues.